Shown below are 5 T cell receptor beta chains from a single sample sequenced in a study of blood T cell repertoires in COVID-19. Libraries were prepared by immunoSEQ multiplex PCR; TCRdb keeps only in-frame clonotypes and omits some of them. Of around 350,000 clones listed, approximately 86% are singletons. Material: peripheral blood. The receptors derive from a human donor in a cohort sampled during active COVID-19.

This chain connects TRBV6-1 to TRBJ2-1; TRBD2 aligns across 7 bases. The germline V gene has CDR1 MNHNS and CDR2 SASEGT. V trimming: 2 bases; J trimming: 6 bases; junction bases outside the gene matches: 4. The CDR3 totals 14 residues. The CDR3 loop reads CASSETSEGNEQFF. The CDR3 DNA is TGTGCCAGCAGTGAAACTAGCGAAGGCAATGAGCAGTTCTTC.

This rearrangement joins TRBV7-2 to TRBJ1-1; D is ambiguous. CDR1 and CDR2 (germline): SGHTA, FQGNSA. Trimming stripped 8 bases from V and 1 base from J, with 17 bases between. This CDR3 contains 15 residues. As DNA, the CDR3 is TGTGCCAGCCAGTCGATGGGGAGGGCGAACACTGAAGCTTTCTTT. Its protein product is CASQSMGRANTEAFF.

The chain is built from TRBV5-4 and TRBJ2-2; 7 bases map to TRBD2. Germline V gene sequence: CDR1 SGHNT, CDR2 YYREEE (reference sequence). The CDR3 totals 16 residues. Trimming took 6 bases from V and 2 from J; bases not matched to a gene: 10. In nucleotides, the CDR3 is TGTGCCAGCACCCAAAAGAGCGGGATTAACACCGGGGAGCTGTTTTTT. As protein: CASTQKSGINTGELFF.

This clone has just one count. The V and J genes are TRBV19 and TRBJ2-5; 8 bases align to TRBD1. Germline CDR1 reads LNHDA; CDR2 reads SQIVND (reference sequence). V gave up 3 bases and J gave up 3 bases; unmatched junction bases: 3. The CDR3 is 14 residues long. The CDR3, as DNA: TGTGCCAGTAGTATGGGACAGGCCAAAGAGACCCAGTACTTC. Protein: CASSMGQAKETQYF.

The CDR3 reads CASNLVGTGGLNTEAFF. As DNA, the CDR3 is TGTGCCAGCAATCTTGTCGGGACAGGGGGACTGAACACTGAAGCTTTCTTT. The chain uses TRBV27 and TRBJ1-1, with TRBD1 matching 11 bases. Germline lookup yields CDR1 MNHEY and CDR2 SMNVEV (reference sequence). Trimming took 7 bases from V and 0 from J; bases not matched to a gene: 10. The CDR3 sequence is 17 residues long.